Each of the 20 T cell receptor beta chains below was sequenced from the same sample in a study of PD-1 blockade in classical Hodgkin lymphoma. All trial patients relapsed after autologous stem cell transplantation. TCRdb's table, derived via immunoSEQ multiplex PCR, lists solely in-frame clones and lacks some. The profile covers roughly 97,000 clones, with 75% to 90% appearing a single time and approximately 12% taken by the ten largest. The source was peripheral blood mononuclear cells (PBMCs), collected at baseline. Source of these receptors: a human donor with classical Hodgkin lymphoma.

The chain joins TRBV2 to TRBJ2-2, with 7 bases that match TRBD2. This CDR3 is 16 amino acids long. Germline V gene sequence: CDR1 SNHLY, CDR2 FYNNEI. Germline trimming cut 1 base from V and 5 bases from J; bases unmatched to any gene: 7. CDR3 amino acids: CASSEEAGVSTGELFF. The DNA of the CDR3 is TGTGCCAGCAGTGAAGAGGCGGGAGTTTCGACCGGGGAGCTGTTTTTT.

V is TRBV4-1 and J is TRBJ1-1; D uncertain. The germline gives CDR1 MGHRA, CDR2 YSYEKL. The CDR3 loop spans 18 amino acids. Deletions cut 3 bases from V and 0 bases from J, with 20 bases between. The CDR3 region is CASSQGPLGRTLNTEAFF. For the CDR3, the DNA is TGCGCCAGCAGCCAGGGTCCCCTCGGACGGACGCTGAACACTGAAGCTTTCTTT.

The chain employs TRBV11-2 and TRBJ1-2; 7 bases are a match to TRBD1. V trimming: 5 bases; J trimming: 4 bases; junction bases outside the gene matches: 4. The germline V gene has CDR1 SGHAT and CDR2 FQNNGV. The CDR3 has 13 residues. Here the CDR3 reads CASSLTGVYGYTF. The DNA for the CDR3 is TGTGCCAGCAGCCTTACAGGGGTCTATGGCTACACCTTC. The entire variable domain, with the rest obtained from reference TRBV11-2 and TRBJ1-2, is as follows: EAGVAQSPRYKIIEKRQSVAFWCNPISGHATLYWYQQILGQGPKLLIQFQNNGVVDDSQLPKDRFSAERLKGVDSTLKIQPAKLEDSAVYLCASSLTGVYGYTFGSGTRLTVV.

V is TRBV18 and J is TRBJ1-5; possible D gene TRBD1, 5 bases. V dropped 4 bases and J dropped 4 bases, with 14 bases sitting between them. The CDR3 runs 15 residues. CDR1 is KGHSH and CDR2 is LQKENI in the germline V gene. The CDR3 is CASSRSTGLNQPQHF. The CDR3 DNA sequence: TGTGCCAGCTCACGGAGCACAGGTCTTAATCAGCCCCAGCATTTT.

The gene calls are TRBV5-1 and TRBJ2-7; 7 bases line up with TRBD1. Germline V gene sequence: CDR1 SGHRS, CDR2 YFSETQ. This CDR3 is 14 amino acids long. The J segment lost 3 bases and the V segment lost 0 bases, leaving 3 bases of the junction unmatched. This chain's CDR3 is CASSLEGANYEQYF. The CDR3 DNA follows: TGCGCCAGCAGCTTGGAGGGGGCAAACTACGAGCAGTACTTC.

The chain combines TRBV10-3 with TRBJ1-2, with a weak D call TRBD1 (5 bases). V lost 2 bases, J lost 4 bases, and 14 bases lay in between. Looked up from germline, CDR1 is ENHRY and CDR2 is SYGVKD. This CDR3 is built from 15 residues. The CDR3 reads CAISEVLGAVYGYTF. The CDR3 bases are TGTGCCATCAGTGAGGTGTTAGGGGCGGTCTATGGCTACACCTTC.

The chain combines TRBV9 with TRBJ2-1, with TRBD1 matching 7 bases. V gave up 3 bases and J gave up 2 bases; unmatched junction bases: 5. Germline V gives CDR1 SGDLS, CDR2 YYNGEE. The CDR3 spans 15 residues. The CDR3 DNA follows: TGTGCCAGCAGCGCCCAAGGGGGCACCTACAATGAGCAGTTCTTC. It codes for CASSAQGGTYNEQFF.

In this sample, this clone turned up once. This rearrangement joins TRBV5-1 to TRBJ1-1; no reliable D call. V lost 4 bases to trimming and J lost 8 bases, with 15 bases between them. Germline lookup yields CDR1 SGHRS and CDR2 YFSETQ. This CDR3 is 13 amino acids long. This CDR3 reads CASSADGRIEAFF. The CDR3 DNA reads as TGCGCCAGCAGCGCCGACGGAAGAATAGAAGCTTTCTTT.

This clone was recorded only once. The rearrangement links TRBV11-3 to TRBJ2-3; the match to TRBD1 covers 8 bases. The ends lost 5 bases at V and 0 bases at J; junction bases unmatched: 4. Germline V gives CDR1 SGHNT, CDR2 YENEEA. The CDR3 sequence is 15 residues long. The CDR3 here is CASSERQGSTDTQYF. In nucleotides, the CDR3 is TGTGCCAGCAGCGAGCGACAGGGGAGCACAGATACGCAGTATTTT.

V is TRBV18 and J is TRBJ2-1; 11 nucleotides align to TRBD1. Germline loops: CDR1 KGHSH, CDR2 LQKENI. The V and J ends lost 2 bases and 8 bases, in that order; junction bases with no gene match: 11. The CDR3 is 17 amino acids. CDR3 nucleotides: TGTGCCAGCTCACCAGCAAAGCGGACAGGGGGCTGGTATGAGCAGTTCTTC. Translation gives CASSPAKRTGGWYEQFF.

This clone was seen more than once but under ten times. The chain combines TRBV5-8 with TRBJ2-7; tentative D call: TRBD1 (6 bases). The CDR3 has 13 amino acids. In germline, CDR1 is SGHTS, CDR2 YDEGEE. V gave up 2 bases and J gave up 5 bases, with 11 bases separating them. The CDR3 reads CASSFAGAHEQYF. The CDR3 DNA is TGTGCCAGCAGCTTTGCAGGGGCCCACGAGCAGTACTTC.

The CDR3 loop reads CASSLTSGSGELFF. The CDR3 nucleotides are TGCGCCAGCAGCTTGACTAGCGGGAGCGGGGAGCTGTTTTTT. The chain joins TRBV5-1 to TRBJ2-2, with 11 bases aligning to TRBD2. The germline V gene has CDR1 SGHRS and CDR2 YFSETQ. CDR3 size: 14 residues. J was trimmed by 7 bases and V by 1 base; bases with no gene match: 0.

This chain links TRBV11-3 with TRBJ2-1, with 14 bases that match TRBD2. The germline CDR1 and CDR2 sequences are SGHNT and YENEEA. Unmatched junction bases numbered 7, after V lost 5 bases and J lost 7 bases. The CDR3 spans 16 residues. The CDR3 is CASSRLAGGPGNEQFF. The DNA of the CDR3 is TGTGCCAGCAGCCGACTAGCGGGAGGGCCGGGGAATGAGCAGTTCTTC. Supplemented by reference TRBV11-3 and TRBJ2-1, the full variable domain reads EAGVVQSPRYKIIEKKQPVAFWCNPISGHNTLYWYLQNLGQGPELLIRYENEEAVDDSQLPKDRFSAERLKGVDSTLKIQPAELGDSAVYLCASSRLAGGPGNEQFFGPGTRLTVL.

The chain has TRBV10-3 and TRBJ2-7, with TRBD1 matching 8 bases. Losses at the gene ends were 8 bases for V and 5 bases for J; bases not matched to a gene: 5. CDR1 and CDR2 from the germline V gene are ENHRY and SYGVKD. The CDR3 runs 12 residues. The CDR3 reads CAIGKTGDEQYF. DNA of the CDR3: TGTGCCATCGGGAAGACAGGGGACGAGCAGTACTTC.

This clone was found once. V gene TRBV7-8 combines with J gene TRBJ1-2; possible D gene TRBD1, 5 bases. This CDR3 has 18 amino acids. Germline CDR1 reads SGHVS; CDR2 reads FQNEAQ. V was pared by 5 bases and J by 2 bases, with 24 bases between. The DNA of the CDR3 is TGTGCCAGCAGCCCCCGTAGGGCAGGGTATAGAACGAACTATGGCTACACCTTC. Encoded protein: CASSPRRAGYRTNYGYTF.

The J gene is TRBJ2-7, the V gene TRBV5-4, with TRBD2 as a possible D gene (6 bases). CDR3 size: 14 residues. V was shortened by 0 bases and J by 1 base, with 8 bases between the two germline ends. In germline, CDR1 is SGHNT, CDR2 YYREEE (reference sequence). The CDR3 reads CASSLVGGSYEQYF. The CDR3 coding sequence is TGTGCCAGCAGCTTGGTGGGAGGATCCTACGAGCAGTACTTC.

The V call is TRBV5-1, the J call TRBJ2-7; D possibly matches TRBD1 or TRBD2 (5 bases each). The V gene's germline CDR1 is SGHRS and CDR2 YFSETQ. V was shortened by 3 bases and J by 5 bases, with 18 bases between the two germline ends. The length of the CDR3 is 15 residues. In DNA, the CDR3 is TGCGCCAGCAGCTGGGACCCCGAGGCCGACGACGAGCAGTACTTC. Protein sequence: CASSWDPEADDEQYF.

V gene TRBV27 combines with J gene TRBJ2-3, with TRBD1 matching 11 bases. The CDR3 is made up of 16 amino acids. Trimming at V came to 7 bases and at J to 5 bases, leaving 11 bases not matched to a gene. Germline CDR1 MNHEY, CDR2 SMNVEV (reference sequence). The CDR3 DNA is TGTGCCAGCAATGGTATCGGGACAGGGGGTCGAGATACGCAGTATTTT. Its translation is CASNGIGTGGRDTQYF.

CDR3 nucleotide sequence: TGCAGCGTTAGGGGCGGACTAGCGGGAGACGATGAGCAGTTCTTC. Amino acid sequence: CSVRGGLAGDDEQFF. The chain couples TRBV29-1 to TRBJ2-1; TRBD2 matches at 13 bases. CDR3 size: 15 residues. The trim removed 5 bases at V and 8 bases at J, leaving 9 bases unmatched. Germline V gene lookup returns CDR1 SQVTM and CDR2 ANQGSEA.

The chain carries TRBV7-2 and TRBJ1-3, with a tentative D call TRBD1 (5 bases). With 2 bases removed from V and 5 bases from J, the gap between germline ends came to 22 bases. From germline, CDR1 is SGHTA and CDR2 FQGNSA. This CDR3 has 18 residues. CDR3 residues: CASSLRSALGQARNTIYF. Written as DNA, the CDR3 is TGTGCCAGCAGCTTAAGGAGCGCGTTGGGGCAGGCAAGAAACACCATATATTTT.